The rows below give T cell receptor beta chains drawn from one sample of a study of response to subunit inactivated influenza vaccine. A single record per CDR3 protein comes from TCRdb applying MiXCR to the RT-PCR reads. The table lists approximately 480,000 distinct CDR3 sequences, about a tenth of them singletons. This specimen consisted of PBMCs from blood, obtained roughly 45 days after vaccination. The receptors come from a man between 50 and 59 years old who received an inactivated influenza vaccine. Each CDR3 is given with its conserved first and last residue. D genes are given only for firm matches. Size is omitted from some rows. Given values are once, few, many or a class for expanded clones.

>TRBJ2-7|.|TRBV7-2|TRBD2
CASSLIAGSYEQYF
TGTGCCAGCAGCTTAATAGCGGGGTCCTACGAGCAGTACTTC
>TRBJ2-3|few|TRBV5-1|.
CASSPPGGAPSTDTQYF
TGCGCCAGCAGCCCCCCTGGCGGAGCTCCAAGCACAGATACGCAGTATTTT
>TRBJ1-5|many|TRBV20-1|.
CSARVGGSSNQPQHF
TGCAGTGCTAGAGTTGGGGGTTCGAGCAATCAGCCCCAGCATTTT
>TRBJ2-5|.|TRBV5-6|.
CASSLKGGETQYF
TGTGCCAGCAGCCTGAAAGGGGGGGAGACCCAGTACTTC
>TRBJ2-6|.|TRBV29-1|TRBD1
CSAGLGTGWSSGANVLTF
TGCAGCGCTGGGCTCGGGACAGGGTGGAGCTCTGGGGCCAACGTCCTGACTTTC
>TRBJ2-2|.|TRBV5-1|TRBD2
CASSWGGSNTGELFF
TGCGCCAGCAGCTGGGGGGGGTCGAACACCGGGGAGCTGTTTTTT
>TRBJ2-7|many|TRBV5-1|.
CASSWGDKNEQYF
TGCGCCAGCAGCTGGGGAGATAAAAACGAGCAGTACTTC
>TRBJ2-2|many|TRBV12-3/TRBV12-4|TRBD2
CASSQGLAGVGELFF
TGTGCCAGCAGTCAGGGACTAGCGGGGGTCGGGGAGCTGTTTTTT
>TRBJ1-5|many|TRBV12-3/TRBV12-4|.
CASSLGGPNSNQPQHF
TGTGCCAGCAGTTTAGGAGGACCAAATAGCAATCAGCCCCAGCATTTT
>TRBJ2-1|many|TRBV10-3|.
CAISPTGATYNEQFF
TGTGCCATCAGCCCCACCGGAGCCACCTACAATGAGCAGTTCTTC
>TRBJ2-3|few|TRBV28|.
CASTVLGPSSTDTQYF
TGTGCCAGCACCGTACTAGGGCCTTCTAGCACAGATACGCAGTATTTT
>TRBJ2-1|few|TRBV12-3/TRBV12-4|.
CASSIFNIDNEQFF
TGTGCCAGCAGCATTTTCAACATCGACAATGAGCAGTTCTTC